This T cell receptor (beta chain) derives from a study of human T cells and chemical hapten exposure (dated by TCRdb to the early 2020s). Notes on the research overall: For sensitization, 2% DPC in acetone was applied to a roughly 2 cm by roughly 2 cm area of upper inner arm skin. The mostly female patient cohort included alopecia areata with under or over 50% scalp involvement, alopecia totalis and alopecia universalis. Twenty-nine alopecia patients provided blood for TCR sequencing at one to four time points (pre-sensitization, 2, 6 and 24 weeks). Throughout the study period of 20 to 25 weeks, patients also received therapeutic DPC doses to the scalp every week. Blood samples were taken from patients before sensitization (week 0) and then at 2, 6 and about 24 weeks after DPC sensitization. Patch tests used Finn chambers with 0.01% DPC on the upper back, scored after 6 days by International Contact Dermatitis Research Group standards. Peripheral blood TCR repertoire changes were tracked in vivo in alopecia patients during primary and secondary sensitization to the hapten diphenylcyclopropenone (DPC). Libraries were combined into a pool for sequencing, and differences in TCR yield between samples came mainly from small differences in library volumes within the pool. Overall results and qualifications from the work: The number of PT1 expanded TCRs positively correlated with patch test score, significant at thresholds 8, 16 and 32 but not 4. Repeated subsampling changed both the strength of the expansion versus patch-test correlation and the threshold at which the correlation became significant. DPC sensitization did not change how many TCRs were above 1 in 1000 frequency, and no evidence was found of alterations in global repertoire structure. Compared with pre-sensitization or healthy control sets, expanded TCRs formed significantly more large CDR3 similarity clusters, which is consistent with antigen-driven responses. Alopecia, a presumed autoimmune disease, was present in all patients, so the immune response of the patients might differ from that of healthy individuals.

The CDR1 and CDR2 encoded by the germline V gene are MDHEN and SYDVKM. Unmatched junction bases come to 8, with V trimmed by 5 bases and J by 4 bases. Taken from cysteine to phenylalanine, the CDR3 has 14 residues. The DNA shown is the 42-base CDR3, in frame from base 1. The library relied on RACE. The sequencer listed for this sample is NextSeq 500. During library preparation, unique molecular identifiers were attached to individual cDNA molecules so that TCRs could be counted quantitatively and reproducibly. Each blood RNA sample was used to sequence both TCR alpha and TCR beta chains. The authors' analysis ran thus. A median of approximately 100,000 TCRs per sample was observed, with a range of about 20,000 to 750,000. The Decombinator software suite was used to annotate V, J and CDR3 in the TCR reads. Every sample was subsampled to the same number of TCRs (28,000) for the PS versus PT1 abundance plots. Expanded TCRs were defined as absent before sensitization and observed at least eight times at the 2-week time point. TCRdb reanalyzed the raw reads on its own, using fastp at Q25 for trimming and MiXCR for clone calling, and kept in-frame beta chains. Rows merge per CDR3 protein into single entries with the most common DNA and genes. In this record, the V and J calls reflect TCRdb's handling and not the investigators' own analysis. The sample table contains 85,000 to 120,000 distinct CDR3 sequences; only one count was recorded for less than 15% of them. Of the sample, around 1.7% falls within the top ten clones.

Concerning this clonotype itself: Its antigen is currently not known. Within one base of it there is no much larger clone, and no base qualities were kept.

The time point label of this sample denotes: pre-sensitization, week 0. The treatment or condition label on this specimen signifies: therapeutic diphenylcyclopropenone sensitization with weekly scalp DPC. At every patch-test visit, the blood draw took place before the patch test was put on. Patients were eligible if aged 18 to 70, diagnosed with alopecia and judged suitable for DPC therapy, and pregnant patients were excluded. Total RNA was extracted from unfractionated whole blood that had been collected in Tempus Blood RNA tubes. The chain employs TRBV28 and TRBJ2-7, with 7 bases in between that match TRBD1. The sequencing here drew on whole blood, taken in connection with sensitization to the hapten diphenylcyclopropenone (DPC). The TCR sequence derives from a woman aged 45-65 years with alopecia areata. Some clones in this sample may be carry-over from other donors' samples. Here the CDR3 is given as CASSGTGTAYEQYF. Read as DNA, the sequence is TGTGCCAGCAGTGGAACCGGGACAGCATACGAGCAGTACTTC.